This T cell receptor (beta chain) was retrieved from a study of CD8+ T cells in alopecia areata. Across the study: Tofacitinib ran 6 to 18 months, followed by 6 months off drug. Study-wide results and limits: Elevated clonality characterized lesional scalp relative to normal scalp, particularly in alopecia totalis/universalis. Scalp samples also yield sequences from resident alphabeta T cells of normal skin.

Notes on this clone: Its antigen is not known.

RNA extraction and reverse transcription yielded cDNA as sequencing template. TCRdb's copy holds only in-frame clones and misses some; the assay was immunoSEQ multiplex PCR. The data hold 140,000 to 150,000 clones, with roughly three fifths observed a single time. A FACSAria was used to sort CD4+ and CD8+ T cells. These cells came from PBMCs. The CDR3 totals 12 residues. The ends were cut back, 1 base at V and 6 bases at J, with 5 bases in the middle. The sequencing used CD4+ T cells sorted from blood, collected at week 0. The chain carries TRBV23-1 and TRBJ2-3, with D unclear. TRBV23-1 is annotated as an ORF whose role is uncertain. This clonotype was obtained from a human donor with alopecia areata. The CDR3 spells CASSQLGDTQYF. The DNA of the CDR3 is TGCGCCAGCAGTCAATTAGGGGATACGCAGTATTTT.